The 24 T cell receptor beta chains below come from one sample, sequenced in a study of T cell responses to AZD1222 COVID-19 vaccine. The data were produced by immunoSEQ multiplex PCR, yet TCRdb's version contains in-frame clones alone and is incomplete. The data show 75,000 to 100,000 clones, about 86% seen once. Sequenced material: peripheral blood, taken on day 0 of MenACWY control vaccination. All receptors come from an adult in good health.

The V gene is TRBV9, the J gene TRBJ1-5; D gene uncertain. CDR3 length: 13 amino acids. The V end was cut by 3 bases, the J end by 5 bases, with 9 bases between. The V gene's germline CDR1 is SGDLS and CDR2 YYNGEE. The CDR3 nucleotides are TGTGCCAGCAGCGGGAATGGTGATCAGCCCCAGCATTTT. This encodes CASSGNGDQPQHF.

This chain connects TRBV7-8 to TRBJ2-1; unclear D gene. The CDR3 runs to 15 residues. Trimming took 5 bases from V and 6 from J, leaving 17 bases between them. The germline gives CDR1 SGHVS, CDR2 FQNEAQ. The DNA of the CDR3 is TGTGCCAGCAGCCCAGCACGGCGTTTGGGCAATGAGCAGTTCTTC. Residues: CASSPARRLGNEQFF. Together with reference TRBV7-8 and TRBJ2-1, the CDR3 gives the full variable domain: GAGVSQSPRYKVAKRGQDVALRCDPISGHVSLFWYQQALGQGPEFLTYFQNEAQLDKSGLPSDRFFAERPEGSVSTLKIQRTQQEDSAVYLCASSPARRLGNEQFFGPGTRLTVL.

The chain is built from TRBV25-1 and TRBJ1-5; 7 nucleotides align to TRBD1. Germline CDR1 reads MGHDK; CDR2 reads SYGVNS. This CDR3 has 15 residues. Unmatched junction bases numbered 9, after V lost 4 bases and J lost 6 bases. The CDR3 nucleotides are TGTGCCAGCAGTGGGCCAGGGGGTAGGGGTCAGCCCCAGCATTTT. This encodes CASSGPGGRGQPQHF.

This chain joins TRBV6-1 and TRBJ1-2; maybe TRBD1 (5 bases). The V end was cut by 4 bases, the J end by 0 bases, with 15 bases between. This CDR3 has 16 residues. Germline CDR1 MNHNS, CDR2 SASEGT. CDR3 in amino acids: CASSGTRIPSNYGYTF. CDR3 in DNA: TGTGCCAGCAGTGGGACAAGAATTCCCTCTAACTATGGCTACACCTTC.

This clone was detected once. The rearrangement links TRBV20-1 to TRBJ2-3; D is undetermined. The CDR3 runs to 11 residues. Germline V lookup: CDR1 DFQATT, CDR2 SNEGSKA (reference sequence). DNA for the CDR3: TGCAGGCTCGATCGGACAGATACGCAGTATTTT. It yields the protein CRLDRTDTQYF.

CDR3 bases: TGTGCCAGCAACACAGGGGCCTATGGCTACACCTTC. It encodes CASNTGAYGYTF. The rearrangement joins TRBV28 to TRBJ1-2; 7 bases are shared with TRBD1. The CDR3 consists of 12 residues. Losses at the gene ends were 7 bases for V and 4 bases for J; bases not matched to a gene: 3. The germline gives CDR1 MDHEN, CDR2 SYDVKM.

This sequence joins TRBV3-1 (or the pseudogene TRBV3-2) and TRBJ1-2; D perhaps matches TRBD1 (5 bases). CDR1 is LGHDT and CDR2 is YNNKEL in the germline V gene (reference sequence). This CDR3 has 18 amino acids. The V gene lost 4 bases and the J gene lost 5 bases, with 26 bases spanning the gap. CDR3 sequence (DNA): TGTGCCAGCAGCCGAGACCCCGCCCCGGGACGGCTAGGGTATGGCTACACCTTC. Translated, it gives CASSRDPAPGRLGYGYTF.

The chain combines TRBV7-2 with TRBJ2-2, with 10 bases fitting TRBD2. With 5 bases clipped from V and 2 bases from J, the junction kept 5 bases outside the gene matches. The CDR3 has 16 residues. The germline V gene encodes CDR1 SGHTA and CDR2 FQGNSA. This chain's CDR3 is CASSALAGPNTGELFF. CDR3 DNA sequence: TGTGCCAGCAGCGCACTAGCGGGGCCCAACACCGGGGAGCTGTTTTTT.

The rearrangement links TRBV20-1 to TRBJ2-3; 7 positions agree with TRBD2. The CDR3 has 15 amino acids. Germline CDR1 is DFQATT and CDR2 is SNEGSKA (reference sequence). Unmatched junction bases numbered 9, after V lost 3 bases and J lost 3 bases. Here the CDR3 DNA reads TGCAGTGCTAGTAGTGCTAGCGGACTTACAGATACGCAGTATTTT. It encodes CSASSASGLTDTQYF.

V is TRBV11-2 and J is TRBJ2-7; 9 positions agree with TRBD1. The CDR3 contains 18 residues. Germline CDR1 is SGHAT and CDR2 is FQNNGV. With V trimmed by 0 bases and J by 3 bases, 12 bases remained unmatched. The CDR3 region is CASSLDLIRTGGIYEQYF. The CDR3 region has the DNA TGTGCCAGCAGCTTAGACTTAATTCGTACAGGGGGCATCTACGAGCAGTACTTC.

The rearrangement joins TRBV6-5 to TRBJ1-2, with TRBD1 matching over 7 bases. V was pared by 7 bases and J by 2 bases, with 7 bases of the junction left unmatched. The germline V gene has CDR1 MNHEY and CDR2 SVGAGI. The CDR3 has 14 amino acids. The CDR3 bases are TGTGCCAGCATTTCCGGGGACAGAAACTATGGCTACACCTTC. Amino acids: CASISGDRNYGYTF.

This clone was recorded a few times. The rearrangement uses TRBV7-8 and TRBJ1-5, with D perhaps matching TRBD1 (5 bases). The germline V gene has CDR1 SGHVS and CDR2 FQNEAQ. The CDR3 spans 14 residues. Trimming removed 5 bases at V and 3 bases at J, with 11 bases between. The CDR3 spells CASSPTEYNQPQHF. The CDR3 nucleotides are TGTGCCAGCAGCCCGACAGAATACAATCAGCCCCAGCATTTT. The full variable domain, with the rest looked up from reference TRBV7-8 and TRBJ1-5, is GAGVSQSPRYKVAKRGQDVALRCDPISGHVSLFWYQQALGQGPEFLTYFQNEAQLDKSGLPSDRFFAERPEGSVSTLKIQRTQQEDSAVYLCASSPTEYNQPQHFGDGTRLSIL.

The rearrangement uses TRBV29-1 and TRBJ1-2; D not certain. V lost 4 bases and J lost 6, with 12 bases in between. The CDR3 is made up of 12 amino acids. Germline V gene sequence: CDR1 SQVTM, CDR2 ANQGSEA. CDR3 loop: CSVGPLSHGYTF. The CDR3 nucleotides read TGCAGCGTTGGCCCTCTGTCCCATGGCTACACCTTC.

There are many counts of this clone. V and J are TRBV19 and TRBJ1-5, with 7 bases aligning to TRBD1. Losses at the gene ends were 4 bases for V and 0 bases for J; bases not matched to a gene: 6. The CDR3 contains 16 residues. Germline V gene lookup returns CDR1 LNHDA and CDR2 SQIVND (reference sequence). The DNA of the CDR3 is TGTGCCAGTAGTAGGACAGGAACCGTTAGCAATCAGCCCCAGCATTTT. Residues: CASSRTGTVSNQPQHF.

This clone was seen once. As DNA, the CDR3 is TGTGCCAGCAGTTACCAACAGGGGCTGGGCTATGGCTACACCTTC. This gives the protein CASSYQQGLGYGYTF. The chain links TRBV6-5 to TRBJ1-2; 7 bases align to TRBD1. The CDR3 is 15 residues long. The ends lost 2 bases at V and 4 bases at J; junction bases unmatched: 7. The germline V gene encodes CDR1 MNHEY and CDR2 SVGAGI.

Only a few counts were recorded for this clone. The chain links TRBV7-9 to TRBJ1-2; D remains ambiguous. V was cut by 3 bases and J by 0 bases, with 2 bases left in between. The CDR3 has 12 amino acids. Germline V gene lookup returns CDR1 SEHNR and CDR2 FQNEAQ (reference sequence). CDR3 DNA sequence: TGTGCCAGCAGCTTTTCTAACTATGGCTACACCTTC. Amino acid sequence: CASSFSNYGYTF.

The rearrangement links TRBV7-2 to TRBJ2-7; 7 nucleotides agree with TRBD2. Trimming took 4 bases from V and 0 from J; bases not matched to a gene: 3. The germline CDR1 and CDR2 sequences are SGHTA and FQGNSA. The CDR3 is made up of 14 amino acids. The DNA for the CDR3 is TGTGCCAGCAGCTCGCTAGCGGCCTCCTACGAGCAGTACTTC. Its translation is CASSSLAASYEQYF.

The V call is TRBV10-3, the J call TRBJ2-5; 8 bases are shared with TRBD1. The length of the CDR3 is 14 residues. The germline CDR1 and CDR2 sequences are ENHRY and SYGVKD. The J segment lost 4 bases and the V segment lost 6 bases, leaving 7 bases of the junction unmatched. CDR3 in DNA: TGTGCCATCAGGACCGGACAGGGAATAGAGACCCAGTACTTC. Amino acid sequence: CAIRTGQGIETQYF.

This rearrangement joins TRBV3-1 (or the pseudogene TRBV3-2) to TRBJ2-7; either TRBD1 or TRBD2 may supply D (7 bases each). V lost 6 bases and J 7 bases, leaving 16 bases between the germline ends. This CDR3 comprises 13 residues. The germline gives CDR1 LGHDT, CDR2 YNNKEL (reference sequence). The CDR3 nucleotides read TGTGCCAGCAGAGGTCACAGGGGAGGGGAGCAGTACTTC. Its protein is CASRGHRGGEQYF.

This chain connects TRBV28 to TRBJ1-5; 12 bases match TRBD1. CDR1 and CDR2 from the germline V gene are MDHEN and SYDVKM. The CDR3 sequence is 17 residues long. The CDR3 loop reads CAIAGTGGAMVNQPQHF. The CDR3 DNA reads as TGTGCTATAGCAGGGACAGGGGGCGCGATGGTCAATCAGCCCCAGCATTTT.

The chain couples TRBV19 to TRBJ1-2, with D possibly being TRBD1 (5 bases). Trimming removed 7 bases at V and 2 bases at J, with 11 bases between. The germline gives CDR1 LNHDA, CDR2 SQIVND (reference sequence). CDR3 length: 13 residues. CDR3 region: CASTGHSNYGYTF. The CDR3 DNA reads as TGTGCCAGTACGGGGCATTCCAACTATGGCTACACCTTC.

The J gene is TRBJ1-2, the V gene TRBV30, with a possible D match to TRBD1 (5 bases). CDR1 is GTSNPN, CDR2 SVGIG, per germline (reference sequence). V lost 7 bases, J lost 2 bases, and 23 bases lay in between. The CDR3 runs 16 residues. CDR3 in amino acids: CASISGPLVGNYGYTF. In nucleotides, the CDR3 is TGTGCCTCGATCTCGGGACCCCTGGTCGGGAACTATGGCTACACCTTC.

This rearrangement joins TRBV19 to TRBJ2-7; TRBD1 might be the D (5 bases). CDR3 size: 12 residues. Trimming removed 6 bases from V and 2 bases from J, with 8 bases in between. Germline V gene data show CDR1 as LNHDA and CDR2 as SQIVND (reference sequence). CDR3 nucleotide sequence: TGTGCCAGTAGGAACAGGCCCTACGAGCAGTACTTC. Amino acids: CASRNRPYEQYF.

This chain joins TRBV3-1 (or the pseudogene TRBV3-2) and TRBJ2-2; D uncertain. CDR3 length: 14 residues. Germline V lookup: CDR1 LGHDT, CDR2 YNNKEL (reference sequence). Trimming stripped 2 bases from V and 6 bases from J, with 10 bases between. The CDR3 sequence is CASSQSPTAGELFF. In DNA form, the CDR3 reads TGTGCCAGCAGCCAATCCCCCACTGCCGGGGAGCTGTTTTTT.